This TCR beta chain was observed in a study of radiation and T cells in renal cell carcinoma. Assay: immunoSEQ multiplex PCR; the TCRdb copy retains only in-frame clones and omits some. The sample shows roughly 150,000 clones, about nine tenths of them seen only once. Indicated time point: baseline pretreatment blood. The sample's treatment: 15 Gy SBRT to primary tumor, nephrectomy 4 weeks later. The CDR3 consists of 15 residues. Trimming pared 0 bases from V and 0 bases from J, leaving 9 bases between. Germline V lookup: CDR1 MNHEY, CDR2 SVGAGI. The material sequenced was blood, taken from a patient whose treatment included radiotherapy and nephrectomy. This clonotype was obtained from a woman aged 70 to 79 with renal cell carcinoma. The chain couples TRBV6-5 to TRBJ2-7, with TRBD1 as a possible D gene (5 bases). In nucleotides, the CDR3 is TGTGCCAGCAGTTACTCAGGGGATCCCTCCTACGAGCAGTACTTC. Residues: CASSYSGDPSYEQYF.